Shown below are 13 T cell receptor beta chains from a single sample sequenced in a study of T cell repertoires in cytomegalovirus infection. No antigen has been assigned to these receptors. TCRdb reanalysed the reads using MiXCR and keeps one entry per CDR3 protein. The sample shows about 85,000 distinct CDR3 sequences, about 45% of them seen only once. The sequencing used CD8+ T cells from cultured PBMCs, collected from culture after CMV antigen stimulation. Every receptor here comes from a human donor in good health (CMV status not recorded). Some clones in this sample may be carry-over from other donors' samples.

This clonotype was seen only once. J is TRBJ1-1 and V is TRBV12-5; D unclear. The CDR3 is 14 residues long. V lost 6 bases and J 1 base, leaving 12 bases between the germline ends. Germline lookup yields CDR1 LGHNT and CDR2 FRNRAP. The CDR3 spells CASGPAIGNTEAFF. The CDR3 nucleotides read TGTGCTAGTGGCCCCGCAATAGGGAACACTGAAGCTTTCTTT. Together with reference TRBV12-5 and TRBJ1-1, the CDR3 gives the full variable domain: DARVTQTPRHKVTEMGQEVTMRCQPILGHNTVFWYRQTMMQGLELLAYFRNRAPLDDSGMPKDRFSAEMPDATLATLKIQPSEPRDSAVYFCASGPAIGNTEAFFGQGTRLTVV.

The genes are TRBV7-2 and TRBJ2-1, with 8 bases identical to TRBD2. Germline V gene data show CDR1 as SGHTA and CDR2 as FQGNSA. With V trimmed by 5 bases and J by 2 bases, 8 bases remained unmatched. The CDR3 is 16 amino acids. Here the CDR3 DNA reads TGTGCCAGCAGCCCCGGGGGAGCGGGGGCCTACAATGAGCAGTTCTTC. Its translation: CASSPGGAGAYNEQFF.

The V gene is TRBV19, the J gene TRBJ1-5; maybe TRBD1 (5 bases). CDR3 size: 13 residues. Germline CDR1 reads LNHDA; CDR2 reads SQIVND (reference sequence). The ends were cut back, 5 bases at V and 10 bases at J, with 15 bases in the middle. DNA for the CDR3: TGTGCCAGTAGTCTTGACAGCCTCTCACCCCAGCATTTT. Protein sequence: CASSLDSLSPQHF.

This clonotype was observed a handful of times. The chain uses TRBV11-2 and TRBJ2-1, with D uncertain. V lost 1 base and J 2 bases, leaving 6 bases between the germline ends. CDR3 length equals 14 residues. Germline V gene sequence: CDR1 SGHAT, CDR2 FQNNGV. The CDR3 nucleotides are TGTGCCAGCAGCTTAGGCAGCCCCTACAATGAGCAGTTCTTC. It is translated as CASSLGSPYNEQFF.

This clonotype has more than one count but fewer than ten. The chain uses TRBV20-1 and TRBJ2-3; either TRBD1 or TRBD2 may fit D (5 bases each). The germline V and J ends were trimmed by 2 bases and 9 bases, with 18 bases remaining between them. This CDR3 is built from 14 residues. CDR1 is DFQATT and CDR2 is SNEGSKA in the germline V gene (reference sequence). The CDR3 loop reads CSARFYRDLRTQYF. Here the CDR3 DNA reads TGCAGTGCTAGATTTTATAGGGACCTACGGACGCAGTATTTT.

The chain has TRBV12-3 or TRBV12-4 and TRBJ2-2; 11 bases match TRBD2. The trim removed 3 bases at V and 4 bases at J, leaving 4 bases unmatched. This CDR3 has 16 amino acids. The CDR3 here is CASSFASGGRTGELFF. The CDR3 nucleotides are TGTGCCAGCAGTTTTGCTAGCGGGGGGCGCACCGGGGAGCTGTTTTTT.

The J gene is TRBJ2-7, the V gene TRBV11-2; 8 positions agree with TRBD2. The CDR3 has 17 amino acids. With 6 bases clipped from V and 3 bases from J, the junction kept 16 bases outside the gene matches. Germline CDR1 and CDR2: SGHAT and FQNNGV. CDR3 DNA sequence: TGTGCCAGCAGTATAGAGGGGACTAGAATGTTCTTCTACGAGCAGTACTTC. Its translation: CASSIEGTRMFFYEQYF.

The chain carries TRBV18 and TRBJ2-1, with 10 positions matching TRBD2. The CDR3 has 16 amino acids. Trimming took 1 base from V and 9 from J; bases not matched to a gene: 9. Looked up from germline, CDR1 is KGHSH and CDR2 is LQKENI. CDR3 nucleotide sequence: TGTGCCAGCTCACCACGGTACAGCGGGAGGGCCAGTGAGCAGTTCTTC. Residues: CASSPRYSGRASEQFF.

CDR3 protein: CASSGRSVVRLGQETQYF. The CDR3 DNA sequence: TGTGCCAGTAGTGGACGGTCGGTCGTGAGATTGGGACAAGAGACCCAGTACTTC. The gene calls are TRBV19 and TRBJ2-5; the D is unclear. The CDR3 spans 18 residues. Trimming took 5 bases from V and 2 from J, leaving 24 bases between them. The germline V gene encodes CDR1 LNHDA and CDR2 SQIVND (reference sequence).

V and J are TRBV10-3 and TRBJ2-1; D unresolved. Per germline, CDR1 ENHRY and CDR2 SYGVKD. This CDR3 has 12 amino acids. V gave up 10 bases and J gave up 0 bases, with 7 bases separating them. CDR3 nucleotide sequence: TGTGCCACCGGCAGCTCCTACAATGAGCAGTTCTTC. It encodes CATGSSYNEQFF.

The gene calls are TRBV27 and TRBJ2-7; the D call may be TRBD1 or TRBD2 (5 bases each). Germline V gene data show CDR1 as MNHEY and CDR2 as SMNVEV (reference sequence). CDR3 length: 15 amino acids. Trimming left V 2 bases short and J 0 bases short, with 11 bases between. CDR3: CASSLREGRSYEQYF. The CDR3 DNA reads TGTGCCAGCAGTTTACGAGAGGGGCGCTCCTACGAGCAGTACTTC.

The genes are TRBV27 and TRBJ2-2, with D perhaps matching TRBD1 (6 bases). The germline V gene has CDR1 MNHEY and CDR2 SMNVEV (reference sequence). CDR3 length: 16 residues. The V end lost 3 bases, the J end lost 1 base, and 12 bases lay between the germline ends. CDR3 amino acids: CASSFRGRLNTGELFF. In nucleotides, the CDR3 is TGTGCCAGCAGTTTCAGGGGCCGTTTGAACACCGGGGAGCTGTTTTTT.

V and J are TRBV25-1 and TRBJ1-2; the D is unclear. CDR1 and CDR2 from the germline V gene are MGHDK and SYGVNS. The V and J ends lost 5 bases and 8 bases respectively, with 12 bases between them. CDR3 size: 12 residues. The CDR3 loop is CASSRQGWGYTF. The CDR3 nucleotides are TGTGCCAGCAGTAGGCAAGGGTGGGGCTACACCTTC.